Shown below are 26 T cell receptor beta chains from a single sample sequenced in a study of molecular identifiers for immune sequencing clone quantification. TCRdb itself ran the PCR reads through MiXCR, one entry per CDR3 protein. The repertoire consists of 550,000 to 750,000 distinct CDR3 sequences, with just under 20% occurring once and the leading ten covering 0.85% to 0.9%. The material sequenced was naive CD8+ T cells from blood, with Jurkat cell RNA spiked in. As to subset: FACS-sorted CD8+CD4-CCR7+CD45RA+ naive T cells. Source of these receptors: a human donor in good health. Some libraries in this study had Jurkat cell RNA spiked in.

Notes on this clonotype: A much larger clone differs by one base, so this may be a read error. The chain uses TRBV7-2 and TRBJ1-2, with 9 bases identical to TRBD1. The V gene's germline CDR1 is SGHTA and CDR2 FQGNSA. This CDR3 comprises 11 residues. CDR3 coding DNA: TGTGCCGGCAGCCATGGGACAGGGCCGACCTTC. It translates to CAGSHGTGPTF.

CDR3 amino acids: CASSQEGYSGGSSYNEQFF. CDR3 coding DNA: TGCGCCAGCAGCCAAGAGGGATATAGCGGGGGAAGTTCCTACAATGAGCAGTTCTTC. This chain joins TRBV4-3 and TRBJ2-1, with 9 bases fitting TRBD2. Germline V gene lookup returns CDR1 LGHNA and CDR2 YSLEER. The CDR3 consists of 19 residues. The V segment lost 0 bases and the J segment 1 base; nucleotides outside the gene matches: 10.

In its sample, this clonotype was seen many times. The gene calls are TRBV6-2 or TRBV6-3 and TRBJ1-1, with TRBD1 as a possible D gene (5 bases). This CDR3 comprises 13 residues. From germline, CDR1 is MNHEY and CDR2 SVGEGT. Trimming pared 6 bases from V and 0 bases from J, leaving 8 bases between. This CDR3 reads CASSRALNTEAFF. CDR3 DNA sequence: TGTGCCAGCAGCAGGGCTCTGAACACTGAAGCTTTCTTT.

Turning to this clonotype: This may arise from a read error, as a much more abundant clone is one base away. The J gene is TRBJ2-3, the V gene TRBV3-1; 9 bases agree with TRBD1. Per germline, CDR1 LGHDT and CDR2 YNNKEL (reference sequence). This CDR3 contains 13 residues. The CDR3, as DNA: TGTGCCGGCAGCGGGGACAGGGAAGATACGCAGTATTTT. This gives the protein CAGSGDREDTQYF.

This clonotype has a handful of counts. V is TRBV19 and J is TRBJ2-7, with D perhaps matching TRBD2 (5 bases). The CDR3 runs 13 residues. The germline V gene encodes CDR1 LNHDA and CDR2 SQIVND (reference sequence). The V end was cut by 3 bases, the J end by 6 bases, with 12 bases between. CDR3 sequence: CASSIKWEREQYF. The CDR3 DNA follows: TGTGCCAGTAGTATTAAATGGGAGCGCGAGCAGTACTTC.

This clonotype was found many times. The chain has TRBV20-1 and TRBJ2-7; D gene ambiguous. The V and J ends lost 6 bases and 3 bases respectively, with 18 bases between them. The CDR3 sequence is 14 residues long. Germline assignment: CDR1 DFQATT and CDR2 SNEGSKA (reference sequence). In nucleotides, the CDR3 is TGCAGTGCCGGGTTGGACGGGCGGATCTACGAGCAGTACTTC. It specifies CSAGLDGRIYEQYF.

This clonotype occurred many times. The V and J genes are TRBV12-5 and TRBJ1-5, with D perhaps matching TRBD1 (5 bases). Per germline, CDR1 LGHNT and CDR2 FRNRAP. The CDR3 runs 13 residues. The V end was cut by 6 bases, the J end by 4 bases, with 10 bases between. CDR3 in amino acids: CASGVGANQPQHF. The DNA for the CDR3 is TGTGCTAGTGGAGTTGGGGCAAATCAGCCCCAGCATTTT.

This clonotype was counted at least ten times. The V gene is TRBV7-9, the J gene TRBJ2-7; no definite D call. The germline V and J ends were trimmed by 3 bases and 4 bases, with 16 bases remaining between them. CDR1 and CDR2 (germline): SEHNR, FQNEAQ (reference sequence). The CDR3 is made up of 15 amino acids. The CDR3 sequence: CASSLAHPWSYEQYF. CDR3 coding DNA: TGTGCCAGCAGCTTGGCCCATCCCTGGTCATACGAGCAGTACTTC. The full variable domain, with the rest looked up from reference TRBV7-9 and TRBJ2-7, is DTGVSQNPRHKITKRGQNVTFRCDPISEHNRLYWYRQTLGQGPEFLTYFQNEAQLEKSRLLSDRFSAERPKGSFSTLEIQRTEQGDSAMYLCASSLAHPWSYEQYFGPGTRLTVT.

In its sample, this clonotype was seen many times. The genes are TRBV4-3 and TRBJ2-5; 9 bases align to TRBD2. Trimming took 0 bases from V and 10 from J; bases not matched to a gene: 18. In germline, CDR1 is LGHNA, CDR2 YSLEER. The CDR3 length is 18 residues. Here the CDR3 DNA reads TGCGCCAGCAGCCAAGATCACCTAGCGGGGACCCTAGGAAGGGGCCAGTACTTC. Its protein is CASSQDHLAGTLGRGQYF.

This clonotype was found a few times. This chain links TRBV6-2 or TRBV6-3 with TRBJ2-3; 8 bases are shared with TRBD1. The V and J ends lost 2 bases and 9 bases, in that order; junction bases with no gene match: 4. CDR3 size: 13 residues. Germline CDR1 reads MNHEY; CDR2 reads SVGEGT. As DNA, the CDR3 is TGTGCCAGCAGTTACCCGGACAGGGACACGCAGTATTTT. Translation gives CASSYPDRDTQYF.

This clonotype has a count of ten or more. V is TRBV7-2 and J is TRBJ2-7, with 13 bases identical to TRBD2. Germline V gene sequence: CDR1 SGHTA, CDR2 FQGNSA. The CDR3 extends over 15 amino acids. Germline trimming cut 6 bases from V and 2 bases from J; bases unmatched to any gene: 4. This CDR3 reads CASRPGTSGTYEQYF. CDR3 DNA: TGTGCCAGCAGGCCGGGGACTAGCGGGACCTACGAGCAGTACTTC.

In regard to this clonotype: A much larger clonotype is one base distant, so this may be a read error. Here the CDR3 DNA reads TGTGCCAGCATCACTCAGATAGCGTCAAGCTATACGCGGTATTTT. It specifies CASITQIASSYTRYF. V usage is TRBV28 and J usage is TRBJ2-3; TRBD2 is a possible D gene (5 bases). The germline V gene encodes CDR1 MDHEN and CDR2 SYDVKM. The CDR3 has 15 residues.

In this sample, this clonotype turned up a few times. V is TRBV6-2 or TRBV6-3 and J is TRBJ2-7; weak D call: TRBD2 (6 bases). Germline V gene data show CDR1 as MNHEY and CDR2 as SVGEGT. V was trimmed by 5 bases and J by 6 bases, leaving 11 bases between them. This CDR3 spans 12 amino acids. Here the CDR3 DNA reads TGTGCCAGCAGTGGGGGGAGACCCGAGCAGTACTTC. Protein: CASSGGRPEQYF.

On this clonotype itself: An end of the junction differs from the germline gene, which may be a read error. Written as DNA, the CDR3 is TGCGCCGGCAGCTTTTATGGGGATCAGCCCCAGCATTTT. It codes for CAGSFYGDQPQHF. This chain links TRBV5-1 with TRBJ1-5; no reliable D call. The CDR3 spans 13 residues. Germline V CDR1 and CDR2: SGHRS, YFSETQ.

The rearrangement links TRBV15 to TRBJ2-7; D is unclear. Trimming stripped 5 bases from V and 0 bases from J, with 11 bases between. CDR3 length: 14 amino acids. The germline CDR1 and CDR2 sequences are LNHNV and YYDKDF (reference sequence). The CDR3 coding sequence is TGTGCCACCAGCGACGGCACATACTCCTACGAGCAGTACTTC. As protein: CATSDGTYSYEQYF.

This clonotype was seen at least ten times. The V call is TRBV5-1, the J call TRBJ2-7; 8 nucleotides align to TRBD1. V was clipped by 4 bases and J by 3 bases; unmatched bases: 12. This CDR3 has 16 amino acids. Germline lookup yields CDR1 SGHRS and CDR2 YFSETQ. DNA for the CDR3: TGCGCCAGCAGCCCGGAAACCGGGACAGGCAACTACGAGCAGTACTTC. Protein: CASSPETGTGNYEQYF.

Turning to this clonotype: Given a much more abundant clone one base away, this may be a read error. The chain is built from TRBV7-3 and TRBJ2-1; a possible D gene is TRBD2 (6 bases). CDR3 length: 15 amino acids. Germline assignment: CDR1 SGHTA and CDR2 FQGTGA. The CDR3 coding sequence is TGTGCCAACAGCCCTCTTGAGGCCCGGAGGGACGAGCAGTTCTTC. It encodes CANSPLEARRDEQFF.

In this sample, this clonotype turned up a few times. This chain uses TRBV5-8 with TRBJ2-1, with TRBD1 as a possible D gene (5 bases). Germline-derived CDR1 and CDR2 are SGHTS and YDEGEE. CDR3 length equals 16 residues. With 4 bases removed from V and 0 bases from J, the gap between germline ends came to 14 bases. The CDR3 here is CASSGWAGRSYNEQFF. CDR3 sequence (DNA): TGTGCCAGCAGCGGCTGGGCAGGGCGCTCCTACAATGAGCAGTTCTTC.

Details on this clonotype: This could be a read error, since a much larger clone is one nucleotide away. The gene calls are TRBV5-6 and TRBJ1-5; 9 bases fit TRBD1. This CDR3 is built from 17 residues. V shed 7 bases and J 1 base; nucleotides not matched to a gene: 12. Looked up from germline, CDR1 is SGHDT and CDR2 is YYEEEE. Written as DNA, the CDR3 is TGTGCCAGCCCAGCTTGGGAAGGGACAGGGAGCAATCAGCCCCAGCATTTT. Protein sequence: CASPAWEGTGSNQPQHF. Full variable domain (missing parts from reference TRBV5-6 and TRBJ1-5): DAGVTQSPTHLIKTRGQQVTLRCSPKSGHDTVSWYQQALGQGPQFIFQYYEEEERQRGNFPDRFSGHQFPNYSSELNVNALLLGDSALYLCASPAWEGTGSNQPQHFGDGTRLSIL.

On this clonotype: Sequence at one end of the junction differs from germline and may be a read error. This rearrangement joins TRBV5-3 to TRBJ2-7; 7 nucleotides agree with TRBD2. TRBV5-3 is given ORF status, its function remaining uncertain. This CDR3 has 15 amino acids. The CDR3 reads CASSSPPGGSYEQYF. The CDR3 region has the DNA TGTGCCAGCAGCTCCCCTCCGGGGGGATCCTACGAGCAGTACTTC.

The sample holds a few counts of this clonotype. The gene calls are TRBV6-1 and TRBJ1-5; TRBD1 might be the D (6 bases). CDR1 is MNHNS and CDR2 is SASEGT in the germline V gene. V lost 1 base, J lost 6 bases, and 10 bases lay in between. CDR3 length: 14 amino acids. The CDR3 spells CASSEVAGAQPQHF. CDR3 bases: TGTGCCAGCAGTGAAGTGGCAGGGGCTCAGCCCCAGCATTTT.

In its sample, this clonotype was seen many times. The chain recombines TRBV10-3 with TRBJ2-3; possible D gene TRBD1, 6 bases. The CDR3 has 11 amino acids. The germline CDR1 and CDR2 sequences are ENHRY and SYGVKD. V lost 4 bases and J 12 bases, leaving 11 bases between the germline ends. Written as DNA, the CDR3 is TGTGCCATCAGTGGAGGCAGGGGTCAGTATTTT. Translating gives CAISGGRGQYF.

This clonotype was detected ten times or more. The chain is built from TRBV7-9 and TRBJ1-1; 8 bases match TRBD1. The CDR3 spans 12 residues. Germline V gene data show CDR1 as SEHNR and CDR2 as FQNEAQ (reference sequence). Trimming cost V 5 bases and J 11 bases; bases outside gene matches: 7. CDR3 residues: CASSPRTGTAFF. CDR3 nucleotide sequence: TGTGCCAGCAGCCCGCGGACAGGGACGGCTTTCTTT.

The chain couples TRBV5-1 to TRBJ1-1; 9 nucleotides line up with TRBD1. Germline CDR1 reads SGHRS; CDR2 reads YFSETQ. This CDR3 has 12 residues. V shed 5 bases, J shed 8 bases, and the junction held 4 bases outside the gene matches. Here the CDR3 reads CASRKGQGEAFF. The CDR3 DNA follows: TGCGCCAGCAGGAAGGGACAGGGAGAAGCTTTCTTT.

As to this clonotype: This may be a read error, as it is one base from a much larger clone. The chain combines TRBV5-1 with TRBJ1-1; D remains unclear. The CDR3 totals 15 residues. Germline assignment: CDR1 SGHRS and CDR2 YFSETQ. The CDR3 DNA follows: TGCGCCAGCAGCCGCGAGCGGCCGCAAAACACTGAAGCTCTCTTT. Protein product: CASSRERPQNTEALF.

This clonotype was seen a handful of times. DNA of the CDR3: TGTGCCAGCAGTCAGACAGATCCCTACGAGCAGTACTTC. Amino acids: CASSQTDPYEQYF. J is TRBJ2-7 and V is TRBV6-2 or TRBV6-3, with D possibly matching TRBD1 (5 bases). V was clipped by 5 bases and J by 2 bases, with 10 bases between them. Germline V gene lookup returns CDR1 MNHEY and CDR2 SVGEGT. The CDR3 is 13 amino acids.